Listed below are T cell receptor beta chains from one sample, sequenced in a study of shared clonotypes between healthy human individuals. Data came from immunoSEQ multiplex PCR; TCRdb stores just in-frame clones and leaves some out. The sample holds about 690,000 clones, about nine tenths seen once. Specimen: memory CD8+ T cells from PBMCs. Receptor source: a young man in good health. Some clones in this sample may be carry-over from other donors' samples. The CDR3 runs from the conserved cysteine through the conserved F or W. Each record gives: V gene, J gene, D gene, clone size, CDR3 DNA, CDR3 protein. The D gene is left open where the match is weak. Size is stated for part of the rows, as once, few or many counts, or as a class when the clone is expanded.

v_call: TRBV27
j_call: TRBJ2-2
d_call: NA
clone_size: NA
cdr3_nt: TGTGCCAGCAGTTTATGGTTGAACACCGGGGAGCTGTTTTTT
cdr3_aa: CASSLWLNTGELFF

v_call: TRBV7-9
j_call: TRBJ2-7
d_call: NA
clone_size: NA
cdr3_nt: TGTGCCAGCAGCCTAACCGGCGAGCAGTACTTC
cdr3_aa: CASSLTGEQYF

v_call: TRBV11-2
j_call: TRBJ1-1
d_call: NA
clone_size: NA
cdr3_nt: TGTGCCAGCAGCTTAGGGGGGAATGCTGAAGCTTTCTTT
cdr3_aa: CASSLGGNAEAFF

v_call: TRBV27
j_call: TRBJ1-4
d_call: TRBD1
clone_size: once
cdr3_nt: TGTGCCAGCAGTTTCCGGGACAGGTCCGACGAACTGTTTTTT
cdr3_aa: CASSFRDRSDELFF

v_call: TRBV5-4
j_call: TRBJ2-1
d_call: NA
clone_size: many
cdr3_nt: TGTGCCAGCAGCTTGACGGGGCCAGGACCCAATGAGCAGTTCTTC
cdr3_aa: CASSLTGPGPNEQFF

v_call: TRBV27
j_call: TRBJ2-7
d_call: NA
clone_size: NA
cdr3_nt: TGTGCCAGCAGTTTACGGTACTCCTACGAGCAGTACTTC
cdr3_aa: CASSLRYSYEQYF

v_call: TRBV18
j_call: TRBJ1-1
d_call: TRBD1
clone_size: NA
cdr3_nt: TGTGCCAGCTCACCAGAGACAGGGGTGAGTGAAGCTTTCTTT
cdr3_aa: CASSPETGVSEAFF

v_call: TRBV6-1
j_call: TRBJ2-7
d_call: NA
clone_size: NA
cdr3_nt: TGTGCCAGCAAATTCGGGTACGAGCAGTACTTC
cdr3_aa: CASKFGYEQYF

v_call: TRBV10-3
j_call: TRBJ2-3
d_call: TRBD2
clone_size: NA
cdr3_nt: TGTGCAATGCGGGGGAGCACAGATACGCAGTATTTT
cdr3_aa: CAMRGSTDTQYF

v_call: TRBV11-2
j_call: TRBJ1-6
d_call: TRBD1
clone_size: NA
cdr3_nt: TGTGCCAGCAGCTTTACAGGGGATAATTCACCCCTCCACTTT
cdr3_aa: CASSFTGDNSPLHF

v_call: TRBV7-9
j_call: TRBJ2-5
d_call: TRBD1
clone_size: NA
cdr3_nt: TGTGCCAGCAGCCCAGGGACAGGGGGCACGAAGACCCAGTACTTC
cdr3_aa: CASSPGTGGTKTQYF

v_call: TRBV7-9
j_call: TRBJ1-2
d_call: TRBD1
clone_size: few
cdr3_nt: TGTGCCAGCAGTACCGGGACAGGTCCCCTCTATGGCTACACCTTC
cdr3_aa: CASSTGTGPLYGYTF

v_call: TRBV5-6
j_call: TRBJ1-1
d_call: NA
clone_size: NA
cdr3_nt: TGTGCCAGCAGCGCAGGGGTAATGAACACTGAAGCTTTCTTT
cdr3_aa: CASSAGVMNTEAFF

v_call: TRBV15
j_call: TRBJ1-5
d_call: NA
clone_size: NA
cdr3_nt: TGTGCCACCAGGAAAGGGGGCAATCAGCCCCAGCATTTT
cdr3_aa: CATRKGGNQPQHF

v_call: TRBV28
j_call: TRBJ2-1
d_call: TRBD2
clone_size: once
cdr3_nt: TGTGCCAGCAGTTGGTGGGGGGGTAGCGCCTACAATGAGCAGTTCTTC
cdr3_aa: CASSWWGGSAYNEQFF

v_call: TRBV7-9
j_call: TRBJ2-7
d_call: TRBD1
clone_size: NA
cdr3_nt: TGTGCCAGCAGCTGGACAGGGAATAACGAGCAGTACTTC
cdr3_aa: CASSWTGNNEQYF

v_call: TRBV11-2
j_call: TRBJ2-2
d_call: NA
clone_size: NA
cdr3_nt: TGTGCCAGCAGCCGAAGAGGCCAGAACACCGGGGAGCTGTTTTTT
cdr3_aa: CASSRRGQNTGELFF

v_call: TRBV6-5
j_call: TRBJ2-2
d_call: NA
clone_size: NA
cdr3_nt: TGTGCCAGCAGTTTAGTGGAGAACACCGGGGAGCTGTTTTTT
cdr3_aa: CASSLVENTGELFF

v_call: TRBV7-8
j_call: TRBJ1-5
d_call: TRBD1
clone_size: once
cdr3_nt: TGTGCCAGCAGCCAACCTCCGGGACAGGGGGCTTGGTATCAGCCCCAGCATTTT
cdr3_aa: CASSQPPGQGAWYQPQHF

v_call: TRBV7-9
j_call: TRBJ2-7
d_call: TRBD1
clone_size: NA
cdr3_nt: TGTGCCAGCAGCACTAGCGTACTAGGGACAGGGACTCACGAGCAGTACTTC
cdr3_aa: CASSTSVLGTGTHEQYF

v_call: TRBV9
j_call: TRBJ2-1
d_call: TRBD2
clone_size: NA
cdr3_nt: TGTGCCAGCAGCGGAACTAGCGGGGGTTCCCCCTACAATGAGCAGTTCTTC
cdr3_aa: CASSGTSGGSPYNEQFF

v_call: TRBV7-9
j_call: TRBJ2-7
d_call: TRBD2
clone_size: NA
cdr3_nt: TGCGCCAGCAGCCAAGACCGGAGCGCTAGCGGGAGTCTCGAGCAGTACTTC
cdr3_aa: CASSQDRSASGSLEQYF

v_call: TRBV9
j_call: TRBJ2-3
d_call: NA
clone_size: NA
cdr3_nt: TGTGCCAGCAGCGTACAGGGGTCCTGGTTGGATACGCAGTATTTT
cdr3_aa: CASSVQGSWLDTQYF

v_call: TRBV11-2
j_call: TRBJ2-6
d_call: NA
clone_size: NA
cdr3_nt: TGTGCCAGCAGCCCAGGGGCTATGAGGTCGGGGGCCAACGTCCTGACTTTC
cdr3_aa: CASSPGAMRSGANVLTF

v_call: TRBV27
j_call: TRBJ2-7
d_call: NA
clone_size: NA
cdr3_nt: TGTGCCAGCAGTTTAGGTCTTGCCTACGAGCAGTACTTC
cdr3_aa: CASSLGLAYEQYF

v_call: TRBV27
j_call: TRBJ2-3
d_call: NA
clone_size: NA
cdr3_nt: TGTGCCAGCAGGTTCGAGGGAAGCACAGATACGCAGTATTTT
cdr3_aa: CASRFEGSTDTQYF

v_call: TRBV29-1
j_call: TRBJ2-3
d_call: TRBD2
clone_size: NA
cdr3_nt: TGCAGCGGTATTCCGGGGGGGCCAGATACGCAGTATTTT
cdr3_aa: CSGIPGGPDTQYF

v_call: TRBV6-6
j_call: TRBJ1-2
d_call: NA
clone_size: NA
cdr3_nt: TGTGCCAGCAGTTACAAGCTCGACTCTGGAGGAGGCTACACCTTC
cdr3_aa: CASSYKLDSGGGYTF

v_call: TRBV27
j_call: TRBJ1-4
d_call: NA
clone_size: NA
cdr3_nt: TGTGCCAGCAGCTCTGGGGTGGGGGCAACTAATGAAAAACTGTTTTTT
cdr3_aa: CASSSGVGATNEKLFF

v_call: TRBV28
j_call: TRBJ2-1
d_call: NA
clone_size: NA
cdr3_nt: TGTGCCAGCAGACATAGCGGACCCTGGAATGAGCAGTTCTTC
cdr3_aa: CASRHSGPWNEQFF

v_call: TRBV28
j_call: TRBJ2-2
d_call: TRBD2
clone_size: NA
cdr3_nt: TGTGCCAGCAGGGGACTAGCGGGAGGTCGTAGCACCGGGGAGCTGTTTTTT
cdr3_aa: CASRGLAGGRSTGELFF

v_call: TRBV7-9
j_call: TRBJ1-2
d_call: NA
clone_size: few
cdr3_nt: TGTGCCAGCAGTTCTAGTAACTATGGCTACACCTTC
cdr3_aa: CASSSSNYGYTF

v_call: TRBV9
j_call: TRBJ2-1
d_call: NA
clone_size: NA
cdr3_nt: TGTGCCAGCAGCGTAAGTGATAGGCGGGGAGATGAGCAGTTCTTC
cdr3_aa: CASSVSDRRGDEQFF

v_call: TRBV27
j_call: TRBJ1-1
d_call: NA
clone_size: NA
cdr3_nt: TGTGCCAGCAGTAGAGGGCCCTCCATAAAGGGAGCTTTCTTT
cdr3_aa: CASSRGPSIKGAFF

v_call: TRBV19
j_call: TRBJ1-2
d_call: TRBD1
clone_size: NA
cdr3_nt: TGTGCCAGTAGCCTAGGACAGGTGGCCCGCTATGGCTACACCTTC
cdr3_aa: CASSLGQVARYGYTF

v_call: TRBV9
j_call: TRBJ2-7
d_call: TRBD2
clone_size: NA
cdr3_nt: TGTGCCAGCAGCGTAGGGACTAGCGGGAACTACGAGCAGTACTTC
cdr3_aa: CASSVGTSGNYEQYF

v_call: TRBV4-3
j_call: TRBJ2-7
d_call: NA
clone_size: NA
cdr3_nt: TGCGCCAGCAGCCAAGATCCAGGGACCTACGAGCAGTACTTC
cdr3_aa: CASSQDPGTYEQYF

v_call: TRBV11-2
j_call: TRBJ2-1
d_call: TRBD1
clone_size: NA
cdr3_nt: TGTGCCAGCAGTCCCGGGACAGGGTGGGGGAATGAGCAGTTCTTC
cdr3_aa: CASSPGTGWGNEQFF

v_call: TRBV28
j_call: TRBJ1-5
d_call: NA
clone_size: NA
cdr3_nt: TGTGCCAGCAGTTTATCAGGCCGACTCCATCAGCCCCAGCATTTT
cdr3_aa: CASSLSGRLHQPQHF

v_call: TRBV7-2
j_call: TRBJ2-1
d_call: TRBD2
clone_size: few
cdr3_nt: TGTGCCAGCAGCCGAGGCGGGCCGGGAGGGAGCTCCTACAATGAGCAGTTCTTC
cdr3_aa: CASSRGGPGGSSYNEQFF

v_call: TRBV7-9
j_call: TRBJ2-7
d_call: NA
clone_size: NA
cdr3_nt: TGTGCCAGCAGCTTACAGGACAGCTCCTACGAGCAGTACTTC
cdr3_aa: CASSLQDSSYEQYF

v_call: TRBV2
j_call: TRBJ1-4
d_call: NA
clone_size: NA
cdr3_nt: TGTGCCAGCAGTGAGTCGATTCGGGTGGTAGAACTGTTTTTT
cdr3_aa: CASSESIRVVELFF

v_call: TRBV27
j_call: TRBJ2-5
d_call: NA
clone_size: NA
cdr3_nt: TGTGCCAGCAGCCCATCGTACCAAGAGACCCAGTACTTC
cdr3_aa: CASSPSYQETQYF

v_call: TRBV7-9
j_call: TRBJ2-1
d_call: TRBD2
clone_size: NA
cdr3_nt: TGTGCCAGCAGCTCTCGGACTAGCGGGAATCCCTACAATGAGCAGTTCTTC
cdr3_aa: CASSSRTSGNPYNEQFF

v_call: TRBV28
j_call: TRBJ1-2
d_call: NA
clone_size: few
cdr3_nt: TGTGCCAGCAGTAGGTCCCAGGCCCGAAACTATGGCTACACCTTC
cdr3_aa: CASSRSQARNYGYTF

v_call: TRBV6-1
j_call: TRBJ2-7
d_call: TRBD2
clone_size: NA
cdr3_nt: TGTGCCAGCAGTGATACCCCTAGCGGGAGTATCGACGAGCAGTACTTC
cdr3_aa: CASSDTPSGSIDEQYF

v_call: TRBV5-6
j_call: TRBJ1-2
d_call: NA
clone_size: few
cdr3_nt: TGTGCCAGCAGCTTGGTCTCAACCCTCAGAGGGGGCTACACCTTC
cdr3_aa: CASSLVSTLRGGYTF

v_call: TRBV4-3
j_call: TRBJ2-3
d_call: NA
clone_size: NA
cdr3_nt: TGCGCCAGCAGCCAAGATGTGGCAGATACGCAGTATTTT
cdr3_aa: CASSQDVADTQYF

v_call: TRBV15
j_call: TRBJ2-5
d_call: NA
clone_size: NA
cdr3_nt: TGTGCCACCAGCAGAGTCGGCAGGCCCGAAGAGACCCAGTACTTC
cdr3_aa: CATSRVGRPEETQYF

v_call: TRBV7-9
j_call: TRBJ1-1
d_call: TRBD1
clone_size: NA
cdr3_nt: TGTGCCAGCAGCCCGCCGGACAGGCCGGTGGGAGCTTTCTTT
cdr3_aa: CASSPPDRPVGAFF

v_call: TRBV29-1
j_call: TRBJ1-2
d_call: TRBD1
clone_size: once
cdr3_nt: TGCAGCGTGACCGGGACAGGGGGCCCCCTTAACTATGGCTACACCTTC
cdr3_aa: CSVTGTGGPLNYGYTF

v_call: TRBV28
j_call: TRBJ1-5
d_call: TRBD1
clone_size: NA
cdr3_nt: TGTGCCAGCAGTTTATACAGGGGACAGCCCCAGCATTTT
cdr3_aa: CASSLYRGQPQHF

v_call: TRBV19
j_call: TRBJ1-5
d_call: NA
clone_size: NA
cdr3_nt: TGTGCCAGTAGTATAGGGCCGGGCGGCAATCAGCCCCAGCATTTT
cdr3_aa: CASSIGPGGNQPQHF

v_call: TRBV15
j_call: TRBJ2-3
d_call: TRBD2
clone_size: once
cdr3_nt: TGTGCCACCAGCAGAGAAGTAGCGGGAGATCCCACAGATACGCAGTATTTT
cdr3_aa: CATSREVAGDPTDTQYF

v_call: TRBV2
j_call: TRBJ2-1
d_call: NA
clone_size: NA
cdr3_nt: TGTGCCAGCAGTCTCGAGGAGAATGAGCAGTTCTTC
cdr3_aa: CASSLEENEQFF